This entry describes one TCR beta chain. Its target is unknown. This clone may be a read error of a much larger clone one base away. The sample belongs to a study of T cells after yellow fever vaccination. The length of the CDR3 is 13 residues. In germline, CDR1 is MNHEY, CDR2 SVGAGI. Deletions cut 8 bases from V and 0 bases from J, with 8 bases between. TCRdb ran MiXCR on the 5' RACE reads and lists one entry per CDR3 protein. The table includes some 220,000 distinct CDR3 sequences, under 3.5% detected once. Whole-study findings and limits: Researchers report a weaker secondary response that nonetheless peaked faster, day 5 versus 15. Abundant clonotypes from the bulk population could contaminate FACS-sorted repertoires.

This chain uses TRBV6-5 with TRBJ1-3; D remains unclear. The clonotype was recovered from a man aged 18 to 29 who received the YFV17D yellow fever vaccine. The sequences come from CD4+ T cells sorted from PBMCs, collected 10 days after the yellow fever booster vaccination. The DNA for the CDR3 is TGTGCCAGCCGCCAAACCTCTGGAAACACCATATATTTT. Its translation: CASRQTSGNTIYF.